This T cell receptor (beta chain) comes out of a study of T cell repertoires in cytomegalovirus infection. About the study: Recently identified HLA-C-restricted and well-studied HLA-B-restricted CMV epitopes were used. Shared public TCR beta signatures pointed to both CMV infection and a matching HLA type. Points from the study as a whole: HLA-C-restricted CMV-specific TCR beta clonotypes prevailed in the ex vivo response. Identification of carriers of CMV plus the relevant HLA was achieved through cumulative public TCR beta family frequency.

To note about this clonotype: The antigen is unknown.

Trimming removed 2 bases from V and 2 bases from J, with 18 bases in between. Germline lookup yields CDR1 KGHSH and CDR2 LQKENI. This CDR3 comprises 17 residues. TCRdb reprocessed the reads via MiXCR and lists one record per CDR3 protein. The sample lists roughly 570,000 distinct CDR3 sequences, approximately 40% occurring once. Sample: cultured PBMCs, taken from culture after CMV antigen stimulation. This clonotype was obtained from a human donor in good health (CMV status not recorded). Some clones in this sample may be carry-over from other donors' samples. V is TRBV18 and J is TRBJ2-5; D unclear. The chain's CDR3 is CASSPSVSPAVQETQYF. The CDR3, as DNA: TGTGCCAGCTCACCAAGCGTTTCTCCGGCGGTACAAGAGACCCAGTACTTC.